One and the same sample provided the 20 T cell receptor beta chains below, sequenced in a study of technical replicates of blood from a handful of donors. Generated by immunoSEQ multiplex PCR, the TCRdb table keeps only in-frame clones and is missing some. The repertoire holds approximately 49,000 clones, with about 90% as singletons. The sequenced sample consisted of PBMCs. All receptors come from a human donor in good health. Some clones in this sample may be carry-over from other donors' samples.

This sequence joins TRBV7-6 and TRBJ1-1, with D possibly TRBD1 on 5 matching bases. This CDR3 has 15 amino acids. With 5 bases removed from V and 4 bases from J, the gap between germline ends came to 17 bases. Germline values: CDR1 SGHVS, CDR2 FNYEAQ. This chain's CDR3 is CASSPGGRLATEAFF. Written as DNA, the CDR3 is TGTGCCAGCAGCCCCGGGGGACGGTTGGCCACTGAAGCTTTCTTT.

The rearrangement links TRBV6-1 to TRBJ2-2; 8 bases line up with TRBD2. The CDR3 spans 16 residues. Germline loops: CDR1 MNHNS, CDR2 SASEGT. With V trimmed by 4 bases and J by 0 bases, 4 bases remained unmatched. This CDR3 reads CASSVQLAANTGELFF. The CDR3 DNA reads as TGTGCCAGCAGTGTTCAACTAGCGGCGAACACCGGGGAGCTGTTTTTT.

The rearrangement uses TRBV5-4 and TRBJ2-5; 12 bases map to TRBD2. Germline CDR1 reads SGHNT; CDR2 reads YYREEE (reference sequence). The ends lost 4 bases at V and 5 bases at J; junction bases unmatched: 6. The CDR3 contains 15 residues. This CDR3 reads CASSGTSGPAETQYF. CDR3 DNA sequence: TGTGCCAGCAGCGGGACTAGCGGGCCGGCGGAGACCCAGTACTTC.

The J gene is TRBJ2-7, the V gene TRBV10-3; 9 bases map to TRBD1. With V trimmed by 3 bases and J by 0 bases, 3 bases remained unmatched. The CDR3 runs 15 residues. Germline loops: CDR1 ENHRY, CDR2 SYGVKD. The CDR3 loop is CAISDGTGSSYEQYF. CDR3 in DNA: TGTGCCATCAGTGACGGGACAGGGTCCTCCTACGAGCAGTACTTC.

The V call is TRBV6-6, the J call TRBJ2-5, with 9 positions matching TRBD2. The CDR3 contains 16 residues. V was clipped by 8 bases and J by 4 bases; unmatched bases: 14. Germline CDR1 MNHNY, CDR2 SVGAGI (reference sequence). The CDR3, as DNA: TGTGCCAGCCTCCGAGGCGGCGGGGGGGCAGTAGAGACCCAGTACTTC. It is translated as CASLRGGGGAVETQYF.

The rearrangement links TRBV5-4 to TRBJ2-3; weak D call: TRBD2 (7 bases). Germline CDR1 reads SGHNT; CDR2 reads YYREEE (reference sequence). With 5 bases removed from V and 3 bases from J, the gap between germline ends came to 16 bases. This CDR3 region has 15 residues. Here the CDR3 DNA reads TGTGCCAGCAGAAAGACGGGGGGCGGGACAGATACGCAGTATTTT. Translation: CASRKTGGGTDTQYF.

The chain is built from TRBV19 and TRBJ2-5, with 8 positions matching TRBD1. Germline CDR1 and CDR2: LNHDA and SQIVND (reference sequence). The CDR3 runs to 15 residues. V shed 5 bases and J 2 bases; nucleotides not matched to a gene: 7. CDR3 residues: CASSDRGSGQETQYF. For the CDR3, the DNA is TGTGCCAGTAGTGACAGGGGCAGTGGGCAAGAGACCCAGTACTTC.

The chain couples TRBV10-2 to TRBJ2-1, with 7 bases aligning to TRBD2. The J segment lost 6 bases and the V segment lost 7 bases, leaving 9 bases of the junction unmatched. Per germline, CDR1 WSHSY and CDR2 SAAADI. The CDR3 length is 14 residues. CDR3 bases: TGCGCCAGCAAATCCGGGACTACACGCAATGAGCAGTTCTTC. It encodes CASKSGTTRNEQFF.

A single count supports this clone. The rearrangement uses TRBV27 and TRBJ2-7, with D possibly being TRBD1 (6 bases). V lost 5 bases and J lost 3, with 23 bases in between. CDR1 MNHEY and CDR2 SMNVEV come from the germline V gene (reference sequence). This CDR3 spans 17 amino acids. CDR3 nucleotides: TGTGCCAGCAGTCTACTCGGAACCGGGACAACAGTCTACGAGCAGTACTTC. Its protein is CASSLLGTGTTVYEQYF.

The count of this clone is one. J is TRBJ2-5 and V is TRBV7-9; no reliable D call. The CDR3 has 14 amino acids. Trimming shortened V by 3 bases and J by 2 bases, and 10 bases separated the two germline ends. The germline gives CDR1 SEHNR, CDR2 FQNEAQ (reference sequence). The CDR3: CASSFPDKQETQYF. Written as DNA, the CDR3 is TGTGCCAGCAGCTTCCCCGACAAACAAGAGACCCAGTACTTC.

The chain joins TRBV9 to TRBJ2-5, with TRBD2 matching 10 bases. J gave up 4 bases and V 0 bases, and 3 bases lay outside the gene matches. CDR3 size: 15 residues. Germline V lookup: CDR1 SGDLS, CDR2 YYNGEE. The DNA for the CDR3 is TGTGCCAGCAGCGTAGTAGCGGGGGGCGGAGAGACCCAGTACTTC. Amino acids: CASSVVAGGGETQYF. Filled out from reference TRBV9 and TRBJ2-5, the complete variable domain reads DSGVTQTPKHLITATGQRVTLRCSPRSGDLSVYWYQQSLDQGLQFLIQYYNGEERAKGNILERFSAQQFPDLHSELNLSSLELGDSALYFCASSVVAGGGETQYFGPGTRLLVL.

The chain links TRBV4-2 to TRBJ2-2; 11 nucleotides agree with TRBD2. The CDR3 is 17 residues long. Germline V CDR1 and CDR2: LGHNA, YNFKEQ. V lost 0 bases, J lost 6 bases, and 6 bases stayed unmatched. This CDR3 reads CASSQDPSGGLSGELFF. The CDR3 nucleotides read TGTGCCAGCAGCCAAGACCCTAGCGGGGGGTTGTCCGGGGAGCTGTTTTTT.

The rearrangement uses TRBV7-2 and TRBJ2-7, with 7 bases lining up with TRBD2. V lost 0 bases to trimming and J lost 6 bases; unmatched junction nucleotides: 8. This CDR3 region has 15 residues. Germline loops: CDR1 SGHTA, CDR2 FQGNSA. The CDR3 loop reads CASSLARGNQGEQYF. CDR3 DNA sequence: TGTGCCAGCAGCTTAGCGCGGGGGAACCAAGGCGAGCAGTACTTC.

This chain uses TRBV29-1 with TRBJ2-5, with TRBD2 matching 7 bases. With 3 bases clipped from V and 5 bases from J, the junction kept 6 bases outside the gene matches. Germline lookup yields CDR1 SQVTM and CDR2 ANQGSEA. The CDR3 extends over 13 amino acids. CDR3 loop: CSVDAQGGETQYF. In DNA, the CDR3 is TGCAGCGTTGATGCGCAGGGAGGGGAGACCCAGTACTTC.

This clone was observed once. The chain links TRBV6-6 to TRBJ2-2; 7 bases align to TRBD2. Germline values: CDR1 MNHNY, CDR2 SVGAGI (reference sequence). The junction had 1 base not matched to a gene; V was cut back by 8 bases and J by 1 base. The CDR3 is 13 amino acids. The CDR3 protein is CASGGENTGELFF. CDR3 DNA sequence: TGTGCCAGCGGGGGGGAGAACACCGGGGAGCTGTTTTTT.

J is TRBJ2-7 and V is TRBV7-8; 14 positions match TRBD2. Germline V CDR1 and CDR2: SGHVS, FQNEAQ. The CDR3 consists of 16 residues. The V gene end was trimmed by 1 base and the J gene end by 4 bases; junction bases not matched to a gene: 3. CDR3 protein: CASSLGLAGGTYEQYF. CDR3 bases: TGTGCCAGCAGCTTAGGACTAGCGGGGGGGACGTACGAGCAGTACTTC.

This chain joins TRBV19 and TRBJ2-1; a weak D match, TRBD1 (5 bases). Germline V gene sequence: CDR1 LNHDA, CDR2 SQIVND (reference sequence). This CDR3 is 16 amino acids long. V was shortened by 5 bases and J by 9 bases, with 23 bases between the two germline ends. The CDR3: CASSPEDGAWSGEQFF. For the CDR3, the DNA is TGTGCCAGTAGTCCCGAGGATGGGGCATGGTCGGGTGAGCAGTTCTTC.

The chain combines TRBV9 with TRBJ2-6; 9 nucleotides agree with TRBD1. CDR3 length: 19 amino acids. Germline CDR1 is SGDLS and CDR2 is YYNGEE. J gave up 4 bases and V 4 bases, and 15 bases lay outside the gene matches. The CDR3, as DNA: TGTGCCAGCAGCCCACAGAGCGACAGGGGGATAGTCGGGGCCAACGTCCTGACTTTC. Translation: CASSPQSDRGIVGANVLTF.

This chain connects TRBV7-9 to TRBJ2-7; D is uncertain. Looked up from germline, CDR1 is SEHNR and CDR2 is FQNEAQ (reference sequence). The V and J ends lost 5 bases and 3 bases respectively, with 14 bases between them. The CDR3 consists of 14 residues. This CDR3 reads CASSEPASNYEQYF. The DNA for the CDR3 is TGTGCCAGCAGCGAGCCTGCCTCTAACTACGAGCAGTACTTC.

V gene TRBV5-1 combines with J gene TRBJ1-1; maybe TRBD1 (6 bases). This CDR3 contains 13 residues. Per germline, CDR1 SGHRS and CDR2 YFSETQ. V was cut by 4 bases and J by 3 bases, with 10 bases left in between. The CDR3 sequence is CASSLTGYTEAFF. As DNA, the CDR3 is TGCGCCAGCAGCCTAACAGGGTACACTGAAGCTTTCTTT.